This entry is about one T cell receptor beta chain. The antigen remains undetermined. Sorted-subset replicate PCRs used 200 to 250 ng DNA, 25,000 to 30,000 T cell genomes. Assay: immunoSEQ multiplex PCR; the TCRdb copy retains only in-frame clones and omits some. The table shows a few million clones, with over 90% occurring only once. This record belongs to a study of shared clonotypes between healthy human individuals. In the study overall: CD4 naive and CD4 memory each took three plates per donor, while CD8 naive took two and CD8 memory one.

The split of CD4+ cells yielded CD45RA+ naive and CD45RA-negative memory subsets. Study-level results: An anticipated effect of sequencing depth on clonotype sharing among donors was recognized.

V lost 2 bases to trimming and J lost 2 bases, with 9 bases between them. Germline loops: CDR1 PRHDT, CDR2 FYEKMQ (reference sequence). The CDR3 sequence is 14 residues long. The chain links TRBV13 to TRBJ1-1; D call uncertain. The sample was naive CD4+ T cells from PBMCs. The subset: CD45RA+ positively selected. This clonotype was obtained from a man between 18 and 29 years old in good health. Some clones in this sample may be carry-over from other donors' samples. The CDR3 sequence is CASSLLRRNTEAFF. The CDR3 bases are TGTGCCAGCAGCTTACTCAGAAGAAACACTGAAGCTTTCTTT.